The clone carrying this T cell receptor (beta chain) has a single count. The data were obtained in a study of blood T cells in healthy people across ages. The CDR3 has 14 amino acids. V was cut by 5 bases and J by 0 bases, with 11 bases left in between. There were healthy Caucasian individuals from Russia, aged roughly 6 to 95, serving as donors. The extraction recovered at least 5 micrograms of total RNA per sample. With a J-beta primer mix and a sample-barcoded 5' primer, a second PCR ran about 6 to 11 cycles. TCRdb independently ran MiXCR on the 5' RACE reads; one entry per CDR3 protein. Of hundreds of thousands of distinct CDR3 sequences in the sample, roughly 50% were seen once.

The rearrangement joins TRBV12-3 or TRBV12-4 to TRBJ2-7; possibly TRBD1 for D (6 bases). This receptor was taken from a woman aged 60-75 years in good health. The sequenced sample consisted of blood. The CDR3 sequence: CASSVDSNSYEQYF. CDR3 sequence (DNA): TGTGCCAGCAGTGTGGACAGCAACTCCTACGAGCAGTACTTC.